This paragraph covers one TCR beta chain sequence. This record belongs to a study of shared T cell receptors in the human thymus. The table came from immunoSEQ multiplex PCR; TCRdb's copy has only in-frame clones and leaves some out. The top ten clones hold approximately 0.0097% of a sample with about 660,000 clones, 87% of them seen once. V lost 4 bases and J lost 2, with 15 bases in between. This CDR3 contains 15 residues. Looked up from germline, CDR1 is MNHEY and CDR2 is SMNVEV (reference sequence). This same sample was also part of a study on human thymus T cells. Turning to that study: Infants, healthy and Finnish, who were having corrective surgery for congenital heart defects served as donors. Resections were taken during corrective heart surgery, and the thymus tissue came from these. Repertoires from thymus and blood appeared to show biased V and J gene usage. In unrelated individuals, thymic repertoires overlapped highly, according to related research.

The TCR originated in a boy under three years old with a congenital heart defect. The chain combines TRBV27 with TRBJ2-7; TRBD1 is a possible D gene (6 bases). The sequencing sample was made of thymocytes. The chain's CDR3 is CASSSPTGEAYEQYF. The CDR3 coding sequence is TGTGCCAGCAGTTCCCCGACAGGAGAGGCCTACGAGCAGTACTTC.